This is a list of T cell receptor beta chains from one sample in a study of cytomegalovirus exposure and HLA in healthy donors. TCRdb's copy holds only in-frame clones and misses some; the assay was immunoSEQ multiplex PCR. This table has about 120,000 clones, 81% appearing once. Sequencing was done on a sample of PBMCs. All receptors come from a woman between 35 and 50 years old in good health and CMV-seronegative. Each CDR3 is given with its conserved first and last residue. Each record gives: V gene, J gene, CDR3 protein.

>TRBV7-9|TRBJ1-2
CASTLEFNYGYTF
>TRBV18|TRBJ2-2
CASSPRQGWTTDTGELFF
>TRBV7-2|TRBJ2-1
CASSLRTRTSANEQFF
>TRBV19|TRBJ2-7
CASSYASRNTYEQYF
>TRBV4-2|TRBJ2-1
CASSHAIRDSSSEQFF
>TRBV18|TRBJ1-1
CASSPQGVSEAFF
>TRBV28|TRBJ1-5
CASSTNPGTGGRNQPQHF
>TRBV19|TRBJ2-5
CASSSPRTSGKETQYF
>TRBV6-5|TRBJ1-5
CASRRTLNQPQHF
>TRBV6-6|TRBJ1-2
CASSSRDTSAGYTF